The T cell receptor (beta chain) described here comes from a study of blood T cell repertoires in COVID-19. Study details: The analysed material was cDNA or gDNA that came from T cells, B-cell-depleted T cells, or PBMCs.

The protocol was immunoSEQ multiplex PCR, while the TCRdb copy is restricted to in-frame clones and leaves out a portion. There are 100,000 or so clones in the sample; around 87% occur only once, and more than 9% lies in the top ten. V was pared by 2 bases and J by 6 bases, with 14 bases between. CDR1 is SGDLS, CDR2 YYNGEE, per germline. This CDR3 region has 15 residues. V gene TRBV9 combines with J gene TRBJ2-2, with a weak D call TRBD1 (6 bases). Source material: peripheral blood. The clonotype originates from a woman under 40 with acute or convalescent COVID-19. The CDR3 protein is CASSVGGHLPGELFF. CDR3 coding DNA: TGTGCCAGCAGCGTTGGGGGACACCTCCCCGGGGAGCTGTTTTTT.